The 18 T cell receptor beta chains given below trace back to one sample, sequenced in a study of CXCR3-negative and CXCR3-positive naive CD8 T cells. No antigens are known for them. Findings and caveats of the study: CXCR3-expressing naive cells carried TRB CDR3s more hydrophobic than those of CXCR3-negative naive cells.

All TRB cDNA libraries came from 5' RACE performed with UMI labels. From its re-call of the 5' RACE reads, TCRdb lists each CDR3 protein once, without DNA. Its listing shows 140,000 to 150,000 distinct CDR3 sequences. The sample taken for sequencing was naive CXCR3+ CD8+ T cells from blood. The subset is: CD45RO-CCR7+CD27+CD95- naive CD8+ T cells expressing CXCR3 (TNR3+). The source is a human donor in good health. Some clones in this sample may be carry-over from other donors' samples.

The V call is TRBV3-1, the J call TRBJ2-7. Per germline, CDR1 LGHDT and CDR2 YNNKEL (reference sequence). The CDR3 runs to 14 residues. The CDR3 here is CASSQVNSNYEQYF.

The chain joins TRBV12-3 or TRBV12-4 to TRBJ2-2; TCRdb's assignment of TRBD1 cannot be checked, as there is no DNA. The CDR3 totals 13 residues. The CDR3 sequence is CASSLSGPGELFF.

The chain couples TRBV14 to TRBJ2-1. The CDR3 has 14 residues. CDR1 is SGHDN, CDR2 FVKESK, per germline. The CDR3 sequence is CASSQASFYNEQFF.

This rearrangement joins TRBV10-3 to TRBJ1-1; with no DNA, the TCRdb D assignment of TRBD1 cannot be verified. Germline V gene data show CDR1 as ENHRY and CDR2 as SYGVKD. This CDR3 contains 16 residues. The CDR3 loop is CAISDLQENMNTEAFF.

This rearrangement joins TRBV28 to TRBJ2-1; as DNA is missing, the TRBD1 call by TCRdb cannot be tested. The CDR3 runs to 17 residues. The germline gives CDR1 MDHEN, CDR2 SYDVKM. The CDR3 loop reads CASSSLRRVSSYNEQFF.

This CDR3 is CASSDNTGELFF. J is TRBJ2-2 and V is TRBV6-6. The CDR3 contains 12 residues. Per germline, CDR1 MNHNY and CDR2 SVGAGI (reference sequence).

The genes are TRBV12-3 or TRBV12-4 and TRBJ2-3; no DNA is available, so the TRBD1 call from TCRdb remains unchecked. The CDR3 consists of 16 residues. The CDR3 protein is CASLPLPPQRTDTQYF.

The chain has TRBV20-1 and TRBJ1-1; TCRdb's D call of TRBD1 is untestable without DNA. This CDR3 is 15 amino acids long. Germline CDR1 DFQATT, CDR2 SNEGSKA (reference sequence). CDR3 protein: CSARPGGQDVGEAFF.

The chain couples TRBV5-1 to TRBJ2-7; the TCRdb call, TRBD1, lacks DNA for checking. Germline CDR1 reads SGHRS; CDR2 reads YFSETQ. The CDR3 runs to 14 residues. Here the CDR3 reads CASSLLAPDYEQYF.

The genes are TRBV28 and TRBJ2-6; there is no DNA to check the TCRdb D call of TRBD1. In germline, CDR1 is MDHEN, CDR2 SYDVKM. This CDR3 is built from 18 residues. CDR3 sequence reads: CASHGGQGAFSGANVLTF.

The chain has TRBV4-1 and TRBJ2-7; the TCRdb D gene call, TRBD2, has no DNA to confirm it. This CDR3 is built from 18 residues. Germline V gives CDR1 MGHRA, CDR2 YSYEKL. This CDR3 reads CASSQFPSGRDSSYEQYF.

V gene TRBV5-1 combines with J gene TRBJ2-1; the D call from TCRdb, TRBD2, cannot be confirmed without DNA. In germline, CDR1 is SGHRS, CDR2 YFSETQ. This CDR3 contains 13 residues. This CDR3 is CASRRASVDEQFF. The full variable domain, rest sourced from reference TRBV5-1 and TRBJ2-1, is KAGVTQTPRYLIKTRGQQVTLSCSPISGHRSVSWYQQTPGQGLQFLFEYFSETQRNKGNFPGRFSGRQFSNSRSEMNVSTLELGDSALYLCASRRASVDEQFFGPGTRLTVL.

The rearrangement links TRBV11-3 to TRBJ2-7. The V gene's germline CDR1 is SGHNT and CDR2 YENEEA. The CDR3 runs 12 residues. The CDR3 spells CARSPEWNEQYF. Supplemented by reference TRBV11-3 and TRBJ2-7, the full variable domain reads EAGVVQSPRYKIIEKKQPVAFWCNPISGHNTLYWYLQNLGQGPELLIRYENEEAVDDSQLPKDRFSAERLKGVDSTLKIQPAELGDSAVYLCARSPEWNEQYFGPGTRLTVT.

V usage is TRBV7-9 and J usage is TRBJ1-5. The CDR3 totals 12 residues. Germline assignment: CDR1 SEHNR and CDR2 FQNEAQ (reference sequence). Here the CDR3 reads CASSLYNQPQHF.

The chain is built from TRBV6-4 and TRBJ1-1. The CDR3 totals 12 residues. Germline V CDR1 and CDR2: MRHNA, SNTAGT. The CDR3 here is CASRDYMGEAFF.

The chain has TRBV29-1 and TRBJ2-7; TCRdb names TRBD1, which stays unverified in the absence of DNA. Germline V gene lookup returns CDR1 SQVTM and CDR2 ANQGSEA. This CDR3 comprises 13 residues. The CDR3 spells CSVEGQGAGEQYF.

The J gene is TRBJ2-1, the V gene TRBV28. CDR3 length equals 12 residues. CDR1 and CDR2 (germline): MDHEN, SYDVKM. The CDR3 loop is CASSQNDFFVFF.

The chain uses TRBV23-1 and TRBJ2-2; TCRdb reports TRBD2, a call that lacks DNA to check it against. TRBV23-1 is noted as an ORF with a role that remains uncertain. This CDR3 is built from 18 residues. CDR3 amino acids: CASSQSASGKPNTGELFF.